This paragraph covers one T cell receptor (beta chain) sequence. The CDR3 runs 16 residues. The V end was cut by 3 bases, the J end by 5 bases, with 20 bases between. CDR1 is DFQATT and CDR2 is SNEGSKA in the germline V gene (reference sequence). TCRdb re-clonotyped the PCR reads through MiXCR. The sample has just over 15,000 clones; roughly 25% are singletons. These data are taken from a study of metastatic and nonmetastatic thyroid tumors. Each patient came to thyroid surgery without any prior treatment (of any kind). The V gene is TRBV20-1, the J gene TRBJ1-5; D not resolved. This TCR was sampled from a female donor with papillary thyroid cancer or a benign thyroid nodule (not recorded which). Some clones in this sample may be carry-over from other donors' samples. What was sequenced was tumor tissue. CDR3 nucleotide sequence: TGCAGTGCTAGTAGGACGGGAAATTATGGCGATCAGCCCCAGCATTTT. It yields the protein CSASRTGNYGDQPQHF.